These T cell receptor beta chains were read from a single sample in a study of identical twins. Via MiXCR, TCRdb re-called the 5' RACE reads, giving one row per CDR3 protein. The repertoire holds roughly 500,000 distinct CDR3 sequences, with less than 25% as singletons. The same data also contributed to another study, on T cells expressing NK-cell markers.

Sequenced: CD4+ T cells sorted from blood. The receptors were gathered from a woman younger than 30 in good health. Each CDR3 is given with its conserved first and last residue. A D gene is named only where the DNA matches it firmly. Part of the rows lack a size; the others show once, few, many or a class for expanded clones.

v_gene,d_gene,j_gene,len,abundance,CDR3aa,CDR3nt
TRBV11-2,TRBD2,TRBJ2-7,13,few,CASRLWGGYEQYF,TGTGCCAGCAGATTATGGGGGGGCTACGAGCAGTACTTC
TRBV7-9,NA,TRBJ2-3,16,NA,CAISHPTLPSTDTQYF,TGTGCCATTTCACACCCGACGCTACCTAGCACAGATACGCAGTATTTT
TRBV10-3,TRBD1,TRBJ2-1,14,NA,CAIRPTGDYNEQFF,TGTGCCATCAGACCGACAGGGGACTACAATGAGCAGTTCTTC
TRBV29-1,TRBD1,TRBJ2-7,15,few,CSVEARDRGTYEQYF,TGCAGCGTTGAAGCCCGGGACAGGGGTACCTACGAGCAGTACTTC
TRBV20-1,NA,TRBJ2-1,16,NA,CSARDPSRSSYNEQFF,TGCAGTGCTAGAGACCCTAGCCGGAGCTCCTACAATGAGCAGTTCTTC
TRBV12-3/TRBV12-4,TRBD2,TRBJ2-7,14,NA,CASASSGGSYEQYF,TGTGCCAGCGCATCTAGCGGGGGGTCCTACGAGCAGTACTTC
TRBV9,NA,TRBJ1-1,15,NA,CASSVGGGPNTEAFF,TGTGCCAGCAGCGTAGGTGGCGGACCGAACACTGAAGCTTTCTTT
TRBV20-1,TRBD1,TRBJ2-5,14,NA,CSARDRTGGETQYF,TGCAGTGCTAGAGATCGGACAGGGGGGGAGACCCAGTACTTC
TRBV3-1,NA,TRBJ2-1,15,few,CASSPQVDSYNEQFF,TGTGCCAGCAGCCCCCAAGTGGACTCCTACAATGAGCAGTTCTTC
TRBV24-1,NA,TRBJ1-5,15,few,CATSACPSDSQPQHF,TGTGCCACCAGTGCCTGCCCCTCCGACAGTCAGCCCCAGCATTTT
TRBV20-1,NA,TRBJ2-3,15,NA,CSASVRGAGTDTQYF,TGCAGTGCTTCCGTCAGGGGCGCTGGAACAGATACGCAGTATTTT
TRBV12-3/TRBV12-4,NA,TRBJ1-1,13,NA,CATSVGGATEAFF,TGTGCCACCTCCGTCGGGGGGGCCACTGAAGCTTTCTTT
TRBV20-1,TRBD2,TRBJ2-7,15,NA,CSAPRPRGGSYEQYF,TGCAGTGCTCCCCGACCGCGGGGGGGCTCCTACGAGCAGTACTTC
TRBV29-1,NA,TRBJ2-5,13,few,CSAPLGYQETQYF,TGCAGCGCCCCGTTAGGGTACCAAGAGACCCAGTACTTC
TRBV7-9,NA,TRBJ2-5,13,NA,CASSRASQETQYF,TGTGCCAGCAGCCGTGCTTCCCAAGAGACCCAGTACTTC
TRBV10-2,TRBD1,TRBJ2-3,16,few,CASFTHQGQVTDTQYF,TGCGCCAGCTTTACCCACCAGGGACAGGTCACAGATACGCAGTATTTT
TRBV4-2,TRBD1,TRBJ1-5,15,many,CASSHRGTGDQPQHF,TGTGCCAGCAGCCATCGGGGGACAGGGGATCAGCCCCAGCATTTT
TRBV21-1,NA,TRBJ2-2,15,NA,CASSTDRVDTGELFF,TGTGCCAGCAGCACGGACAGGGTAGACACCGGGGAGCTGTTTTTT
TRBV10-3,NA,TRBJ2-7,13,NA,CAISEGTPYEQYF,TGTGCCATCAGTGAGGGGACCCCCTACGAGCAGTACTTC
TRBV12-3/TRBV12-4,NA,TRBJ2-6,17,NA,CASSNYRFRSGANVLTF,TGTGCCAGCAGTAACTACAGGTTCCGCTCTGGGGCCAACGTCCTGACTTTC
TRBV2,NA,TRBJ2-7,14,NA,CASRPGPMGNEQYF,TGTGCCAGCAGGCCGGGCCCCATGGGTAACGAGCAGTACTTC
TRBV20-1,NA,TRBJ2-1,12,NA,CSARLDYNEQFF,TGCAGTGCCCGCTTGGACTACAATGAGCAGTTCTTC